This TCR beta chain derives from a study of PD-1 blockade in classical Hodgkin lymphoma. Broader study findings: Nivolumab initiated under 1 year post-ASCT led to patient exclusion. CD4+ TCR diversity climbed significantly by C4D1, unlike CD8+ TCR diversity. As was reported, newly diagnosed patients showed lower baseline TCR diversity than healthy donors did.

Brentuximab vedotin exposure varied among the patients, all of whom had relapsed after autologous stem cell transplantation. As regards this clone: Antigen specificity is unknown.

The repertoire was sequenced with immunoSEQ multiplex PCR; TCRdb's copy has only in-frame clones and lacks some. The sample shows 45,000 to 55,000 clones, over 70% of them seen only once. The V end was cut by 7 bases, the J end by 0 bases, with 7 bases between. The CDR3 loop spans 12 amino acids. CDR1 is SNHLY, CDR2 FYNNEI, per germline. The material sequenced was peripheral blood mononuclear cells (PBMCs), taken at baseline. This sequence originates from a human donor with classical Hodgkin lymphoma. V and J are TRBV2 and TRBJ2-7; D might be TRBD2 (5 bases). In DNA form, the CDR3 reads TGTGCCAGCACAGCGGACTCCTACGAGCAGTACGTC. It is translated as CASTADSYEQYV.